What follows are 8 T cell receptor beta chains derived from one specimen sequenced in a study of cytomegalovirus exposure and HLA in healthy donors. The study ran its PCR with 60 Vbeta and 13 Jbeta primers. Assay used: immunoSEQ multiplex PCR; TCRdb lists only in-frame clones, some missing. The repertoire holds about 130,000 clones, more than 65% seen once, with 13% in the top ten. Sequencing input: PBMCs. All receptors derive from a woman aged 60 to 75 in good health and CMV-seropositive.

In this sample, this clone turned up once. V usage is TRBV5-6 and J usage is TRBJ2-3; D is unresolved. With 0 bases removed from V and 4 bases from J, the gap between germline ends came to 9 bases. The germline gives CDR1 SGHDT, CDR2 YYEEEE. This CDR3 has 14 amino acids. As DNA, the CDR3 is TGTGCCAGCAGCTTGGGAAGCCGCCCAGATACGCAGTATTTT. Its protein product is CASSLGSRPDTQYF.

The V call is TRBV4-2, the J call TRBJ1-4; D might be TRBD1 (5 bases). CDR1 is LGHNA, CDR2 YNFKEQ, per germline. V was shortened by 1 base and J by 0 bases, with 9 bases between the two germline ends. This CDR3 comprises 16 residues. The CDR3 sequence: CASSQARAATNEKLFF. For the CDR3, the DNA is TGTGCCAGCAGCCAAGCCAGGGCAGCAACTAATGAAAAACTGTTTTTT.

In its sample, this clone was seen a few times. The chain combines TRBV7-2 with TRBJ2-3; 7 bases are shared with TRBD2. Germline V lookup: CDR1 SGHTA, CDR2 FQGNSA. The junction had 3 bases not matched to a gene; V was cut back by 0 bases and J by 0 bases. This CDR3 is built from 16 residues. CDR3: CASSLAASGSTDTQYF. The CDR3, as DNA: TGTGCCAGCAGCTTAGCGGCTAGCGGCAGCACAGATACGCAGTATTTT.

In DNA, the CDR3 is TGTGCCAGCAGCTTCCGACAGGACACTGAAGCTTTCTTT. Amino acid sequence: CASSFRQDTEAFF. The chain is built from TRBV5-4 and TRBJ1-1, with D possibly TRBD1 on 6 matching bases. The V and J ends lost 2 bases and 3 bases respectively, with 8 bases between them. The germline CDR1 and CDR2 sequences are SGHNT and YYREEE (reference sequence). This CDR3 comprises 13 residues.

A few counts support this clone. The rearrangement joins TRBV28 to TRBJ2-7; 7 nucleotides align to TRBD2. The ends lost 3 bases at V and 5 bases at J; junction bases unmatched: 7. The length of the CDR3 is 14 residues. In germline, CDR1 is MDHEN, CDR2 SYDVKM. Written as DNA, the CDR3 is TGTGCCAGCAGTTTCGGGGGGAGAGGGGACGAGCAGTACTTC. Encoded protein: CASSFGGRGDEQYF. The complete variable domain, with remaining parts taken from reference TRBV28 and TRBJ2-7, reads DVKVTQSSRYLVKRTGEKVFLECVQDMDHENMFWYRQDPGLGLRLIYFSYDVKMKEKGDIPEGYSVSREKKERFSLILESASTNQTSMYLCASSFGGRGDEQYFGPGTRLTVT.

This clone came up a few times. CDR3: CASSPHRETQYF. DNA for the CDR3: TGTGCCAGCAGTCCACACCGCGAGACCCAGTACTTC. The V call is TRBV7-8, the J call TRBJ2-5; no definite D call. The CDR3 has 12 residues. The germline CDR1 and CDR2 sequences are SGHVS and FQNEAQ. V was trimmed by 6 bases and J by 5 bases, leaving 10 bases between them.

The chain combines TRBV28 with TRBJ1-1; D perhaps matches TRBD1 (5 bases). The CDR3 totals 14 residues. In germline, CDR1 is MDHEN, CDR2 SYDVKM. The V and J ends lost 4 bases and 1 base respectively, with 10 bases between them. CDR3 residues: CASSSPGQNTEAFF. The CDR3 DNA follows: TGTGCCAGCAGTTCCCCCGGACAGAACACTGAAGCTTTCTTT.

This clone was detected only once. The chain couples TRBV7-3 to TRBJ1-6, with a tentative D call TRBD1 (5 bases). Between the trimmed V and J ends, which lost 2 bases and 8 bases, there was a span of 13 bases. This CDR3 has 15 residues. The germline V gene has CDR1 SGHTA and CDR2 FQGTGA. Written as DNA, the CDR3 is TGTGCCAGCAGCTTACAGGCAGGGTGGCATTCACCCCTCCACTTT. It encodes CASSLQAGWHSPLHF.